The T cell receptor beta chain described here comes from a study of cytomegalovirus exposure and HLA in healthy donors. PCR amplification relied on 60 Vbeta primers (plus 13 Jbeta primers). Only in-frame clones appear in the TCRdb table, and some are missing; sequencing was by immunoSEQ multiplex PCR. The sample shows 150,000 or so clones, roughly three quarters of them seen only once. General observations from the study: Through in vitro validation, three CMV-associated chains were shown to be specific for CMV antigens.

Healthy bone marrow donors made up the cohort. The CDR3 is 13 residues long. Germline V lookup: CDR1 SGHRS, CDR2 YFSETQ. Deletions cut 0 bases from V and 5 bases from J, with 6 bases between. This clone was counted only a few times. Antigen: not known. This TCR was recovered from a woman aged 35 to 49 in good health and CMV-seropositive. The chain has TRBV5-1 and TRBJ1-5, with D uncertain. The specimen sequenced was PBMCs. Written as DNA, the CDR3 is TGCGCCAGCAGCTTGGGGCCGTATCAGCCCCAGCATTTT. It encodes CASSLGPYQPQHF.